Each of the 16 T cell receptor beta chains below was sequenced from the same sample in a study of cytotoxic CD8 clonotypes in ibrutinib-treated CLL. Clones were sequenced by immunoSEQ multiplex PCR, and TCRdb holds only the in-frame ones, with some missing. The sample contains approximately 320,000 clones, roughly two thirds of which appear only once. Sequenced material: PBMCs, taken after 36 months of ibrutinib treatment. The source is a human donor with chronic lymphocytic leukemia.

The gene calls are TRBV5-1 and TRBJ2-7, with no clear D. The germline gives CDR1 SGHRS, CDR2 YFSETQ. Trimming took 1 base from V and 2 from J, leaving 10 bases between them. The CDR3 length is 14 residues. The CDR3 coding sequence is TGCGCCAGCAGCTTGATGGGTACTACCTACGAGCAGTACTTC. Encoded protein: CASSLMGTTYEQYF. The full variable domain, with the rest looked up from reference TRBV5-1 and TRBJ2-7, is KAGVTQTPRYLIKTRGQQVTLSCSPISGHRSVSWYQQTPGQGLQFLFEYFSETQRNKGNFPGRFSGRQFSNSRSEMNVSTLELGDSALYLCASSLMGTTYEQYFGPGTRLTVT.

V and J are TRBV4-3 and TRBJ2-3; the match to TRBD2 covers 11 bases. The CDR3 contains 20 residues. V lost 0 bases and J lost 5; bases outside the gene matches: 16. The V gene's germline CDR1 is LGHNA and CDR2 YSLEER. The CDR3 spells CASSQDWGWGEGLAEDTQYF. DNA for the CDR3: TGCGCCAGCAGCCAAGATTGGGGTTGGGGTGAGGGACTAGCGGAAGATACGCAGTATTTT.

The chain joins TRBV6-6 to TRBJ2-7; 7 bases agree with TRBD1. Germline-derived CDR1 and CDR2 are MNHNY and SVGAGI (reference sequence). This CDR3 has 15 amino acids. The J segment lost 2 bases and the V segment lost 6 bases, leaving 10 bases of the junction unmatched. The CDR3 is CASSNAHTGAYEQYF. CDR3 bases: TGTGCCAGCAGCAACGCACACACAGGGGCCTACGAGCAGTACTTC.

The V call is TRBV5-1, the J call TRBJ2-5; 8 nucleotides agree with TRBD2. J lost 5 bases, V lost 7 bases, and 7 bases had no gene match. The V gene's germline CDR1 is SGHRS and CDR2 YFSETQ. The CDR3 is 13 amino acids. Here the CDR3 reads CASSGSGSETQYF. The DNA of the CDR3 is TGCGCCAGCTCCGGGAGCGGGAGTGAGACCCAGTACTTC. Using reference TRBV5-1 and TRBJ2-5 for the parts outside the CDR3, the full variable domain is KAGVTQTPRYLIKTRGQQVTLSCSPISGHRSVSWYQQTPGQGLQFLFEYFSETQRNKGNFPGRFSGRQFSNSRSEMNVSTLELGDSALYLCASSGSGSETQYFGPGTRLLVL.

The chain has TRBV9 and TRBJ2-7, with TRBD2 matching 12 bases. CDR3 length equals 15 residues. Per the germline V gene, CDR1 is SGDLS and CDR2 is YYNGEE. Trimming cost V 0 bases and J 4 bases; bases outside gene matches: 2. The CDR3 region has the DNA TGTGCCAGCAGCGTAGCGACTAGCGGGAGATACGAGCAGTACTTC. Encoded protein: CASSVATSGRYEQYF.

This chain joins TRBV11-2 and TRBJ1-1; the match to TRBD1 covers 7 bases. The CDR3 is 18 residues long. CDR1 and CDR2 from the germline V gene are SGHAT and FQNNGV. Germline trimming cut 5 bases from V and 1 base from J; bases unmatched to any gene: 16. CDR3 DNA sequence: TGTGCCAGCAGCACAAGAGTACGACAGGGAGGGACGAACACTGAAGCTTTCTTT. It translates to CASSTRVRQGGTNTEAFF.

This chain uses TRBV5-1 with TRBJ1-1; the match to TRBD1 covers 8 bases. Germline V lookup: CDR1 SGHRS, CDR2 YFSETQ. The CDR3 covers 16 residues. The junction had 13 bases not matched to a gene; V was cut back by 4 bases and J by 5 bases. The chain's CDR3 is CASSQPGQAWGTEAFF. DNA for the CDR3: TGCGCCAGCAGCCAACCGGGACAGGCTTGGGGGACTGAAGCTTTCTTT.

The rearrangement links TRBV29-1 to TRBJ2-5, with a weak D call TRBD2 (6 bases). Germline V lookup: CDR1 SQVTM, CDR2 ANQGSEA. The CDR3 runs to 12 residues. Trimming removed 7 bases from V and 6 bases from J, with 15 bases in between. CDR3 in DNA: TGCAGCGCTGGGAGGACCGGGAAGACCCAGTACTTC. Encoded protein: CSAGRTGKTQYF.

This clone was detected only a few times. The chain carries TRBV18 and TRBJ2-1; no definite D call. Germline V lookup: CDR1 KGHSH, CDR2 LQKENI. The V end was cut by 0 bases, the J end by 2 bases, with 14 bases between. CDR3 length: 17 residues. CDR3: CASSPPFWQMTYNEQFF. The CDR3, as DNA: TGTGCCAGCTCACCACCTTTTTGGCAGATGACCTACAATGAGCAGTTCTTC.

This chain's CDR3 is CASSATTGKSYEQYF. The CDR3 nucleotides read TGTGCCAGCAGTGCGACTACAGGGAAGTCCTACGAGCAGTACTTC. The chain links TRBV6-1 to TRBJ2-7; TRBD1 might be the D (6 bases). The CDR3 loop spans 15 amino acids. Germline loops: CDR1 MNHNS, CDR2 SASEGT. The V end lost 4 bases, the J end lost 1 base, and 14 bases lay between the germline ends.

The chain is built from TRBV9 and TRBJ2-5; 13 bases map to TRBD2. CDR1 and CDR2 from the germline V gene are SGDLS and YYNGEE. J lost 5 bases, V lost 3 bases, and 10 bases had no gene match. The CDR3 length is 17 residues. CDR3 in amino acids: CASSGTSGRAGDETQYF. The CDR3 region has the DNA TGTGCCAGCAGCGGAACTAGCGGGAGGGCCGGAGATGAGACCCAGTACTTC.

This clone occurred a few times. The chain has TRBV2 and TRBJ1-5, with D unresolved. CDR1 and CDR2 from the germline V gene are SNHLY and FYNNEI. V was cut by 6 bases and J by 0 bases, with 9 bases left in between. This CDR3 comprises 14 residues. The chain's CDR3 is CASRAKNSNQPQHF. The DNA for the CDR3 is TGTGCCAGCAGGGCCAAGAATAGCAATCAGCCCCAGCATTTT.

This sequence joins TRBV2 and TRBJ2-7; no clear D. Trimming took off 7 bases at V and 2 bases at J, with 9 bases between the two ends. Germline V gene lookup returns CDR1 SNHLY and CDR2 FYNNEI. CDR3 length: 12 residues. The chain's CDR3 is CASNWETYEQYF. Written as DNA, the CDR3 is TGTGCCAGCAATTGGGAAACCTACGAGCAGTACTTC.

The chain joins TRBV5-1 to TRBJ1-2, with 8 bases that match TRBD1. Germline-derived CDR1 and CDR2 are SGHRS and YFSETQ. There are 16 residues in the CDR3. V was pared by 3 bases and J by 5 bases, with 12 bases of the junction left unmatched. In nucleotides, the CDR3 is TGCGCCAGCAGCTCCACCCTCGGACAGGGACTATATGGCTACACCTTC. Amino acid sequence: CASSSTLGQGLYGYTF.

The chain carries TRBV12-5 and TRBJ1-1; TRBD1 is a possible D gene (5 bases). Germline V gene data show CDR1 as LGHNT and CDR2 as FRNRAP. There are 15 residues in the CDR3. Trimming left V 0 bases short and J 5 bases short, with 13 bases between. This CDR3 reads CASGLVTGGDTEAFF. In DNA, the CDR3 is TGTGCTAGTGGTTTGGTAACGGGGGGGGATACTGAAGCTTTCTTT.

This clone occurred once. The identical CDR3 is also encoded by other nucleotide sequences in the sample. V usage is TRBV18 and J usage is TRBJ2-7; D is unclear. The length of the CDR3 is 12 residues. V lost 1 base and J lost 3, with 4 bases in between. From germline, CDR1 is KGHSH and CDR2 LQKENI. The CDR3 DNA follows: TGTGCCAGCTCACCACAGAGCTACGAGCAGTACTTC. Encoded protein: CASSPQSYEQYF. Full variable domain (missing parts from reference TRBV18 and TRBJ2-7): NAGVMQNPRHLVRRRGQEARLRCSPMKGHSHVYWYRQLPEEGLKFMVYLQKENIIDESGMPKERFSAEFPKEGPSILRIQQVVRGDSAAYFCASSPQSYEQYFGPGTRLTVT.